The clone carrying this T cell receptor beta chain was seen a few times. The antigen remains undetermined. Bulk TCR libraries used previously described methods and listed TCR primers. TCRdb reprocessed the PCR reads with MiXCR, giving one entry per CDR3 protein. The repertoire holds around 300,000 distinct CDR3 sequences, with roughly 24% as singletons. Every naive CD8 library was made from between about 18,000 and 1,100,000 sorted cells with 10%, 30% or 50% RNA. This record belongs to a study of molecular identifiers for immune sequencing clone quantification. Whole-study findings and limits: The study found clones above 20 RNA copies held over 99% of effector molecules and under 1% in naive cells.

This CDR3 is 11 amino acids long. Germline V gene sequence: CDR1 KGHDR, CDR2 SFDVKD. V was trimmed by 7 bases and J by 6 bases, leaving 8 bases between them. Specimen: naive CD8+ T cells from blood, with Jurkat cell RNA spiked in. The subset: FACS-sorted CD8+CD4-CCR7+CD45RA+ naive T cells. V and J are TRBV24-1 and TRBJ1-1; perhaps TRBD1 as D (5 bases). The clonotype originates from a human donor in good health. Some libraries in this study had Jurkat cell RNA spiked in. This CDR3 reads CATRKGPEAFF. CDR3 nucleotide sequence: TGTGCCACCAGGAAGGGACCTGAAGCTTTCTTT.